Below, 12 T cell receptor beta chains from the same sample are listed, as sequenced in a study of Ad26.COV2.S vaccination and SARS-CoV-2 variants (TCRdb year 2021). Libraries came from the immunoSEQ multiplex PCR assay. TCRdb provides this immuneACCESS table in a form limited to in-frame rearrangements. Some clones are lacking; in checked studies, under half of them reflect an unresolved V gene, and why the rest are absent is not known. The sample table holds some 370,000 clones, of which 83% were seen once. Jointly, the top ten make up roughly 7.4% of the sample. Read against the paper, the sample's treatment or condition label means: around 19 received Ad26.COV2.S at low or high dose, single or two shots; 5 received placebo; per-sample allocation not given. For vaccine and placebo recipients, repertoires were sequenced using samples collected on day 63 after the first injection. The sample in question was peripheral blood, obtained in a trial of Ad26.COV2.S vaccine versus placebo. These receptors all come from a person aged 18 to 65 who received the Ad26.COV2.S COVID-19 vaccine or a placebo.

The genes are TRBV7-2 and TRBJ2-1; 9 positions agree with TRBD2. The length of the CDR3 is 18 residues. CDR1 is SGHTA, CDR2 FQGNSA, per germline. The V segment lost 4 bases and the J segment 1 base; nucleotides outside the gene matches: 11. For the CDR3, the DNA is TGTGCCAGCAGCTCCCGTGCGGTAGCGGGGGAGTCCTACAATGAGCAGTTCTTC. Translated: CASSSRAVAGESYNEQFF.

V gene TRBV4-1 combines with J gene TRBJ1-1; 7 bases map to TRBD1. Germline V gene lookup returns CDR1 MGHRA and CDR2 YSYEKL. Losses at the gene ends were 1 base for V and 0 bases for J; bases not matched to a gene: 11. The CDR3 is made up of 18 amino acids. The CDR3 DNA is TGCGCCAGCAGCCAAGGCCAGGCCAGGGGGAGAATGAACACTGAAGCTTTCTTT. This codes for CASSQGQARGRMNTEAFF.

The chain has TRBV4-2 and TRBJ1-5; D gene unclear. The CDR3 runs 13 residues. The germline V and J ends were trimmed by 2 bases and 5 bases, with 7 bases remaining between them. Per the germline V gene, CDR1 is LGHNA and CDR2 is YNFKEQ. CDR3 coding DNA: TGTGCCAGCAGCCAAACCCCTGATCAGCCCCAGCATTTT. Amino acids: CASSQTPDQPQHF.

The rearrangement links TRBV7-2 to TRBJ1-1, with D perhaps TRBD1 (5 bases). Germline CDR1 and CDR2: SGHTA and FQGNSA. V was cut by 3 bases and J by 7 bases, with 12 bases left in between. The CDR3 totals 13 residues. The chain's CDR3 is CASSFGIQGEAFF. The DNA for the CDR3 is TGTGCCAGCAGCTTTGGGATCCAGGGTGAAGCTTTCTTT.

The rearrangement uses TRBV29-1 and TRBJ2-4; 8 bases line up with TRBD1. CDR3 size: 14 residues. The junction had 8 bases not matched to a gene; V was cut back by 7 bases and J by 3 bases. Per germline, CDR1 SQVTM and CDR2 ANQGSEA. CDR3 loop: CSALDRDGKNIQYF. The CDR3 DNA sequence: TGCAGCGCTTTGGACAGGGATGGCAAAAACATTCAGTACTTC.

Notes on this clone: The identical CDR3 is also encoded by other nucleotide sequences in the sample. The chain links TRBV18 to TRBJ2-7, with a possible D match to TRBD2 (6 bases). In germline, CDR1 is KGHSH, CDR2 LQKENI. CDR3 length: 13 amino acids. V gave up 6 bases and J gave up 3 bases, with 12 bases separating them. CDR3 loop: CASSPPGLYEQYF. In DNA, the CDR3 is TGTGCCAGCTCCCCGCCGGGACTCTACGAGCAGTACTTC.

Points on this clone: The same CDR3 can be traced to other DNA sequences in this sample. V and J are TRBV7-9 and TRBJ1-4; 9 bases line up with TRBD1. Trimming removed 4 bases from V and 8 bases from J; junction bases left unmatched: 5. The CDR3 length is 14 residues. The germline V gene has CDR1 SEHNR and CDR2 FQNEAQ (reference sequence). CDR3 sequence reads: CASSSTGGDEKLFF. DNA for the CDR3: TGTGCCAGCAGCTCGACAGGGGGGGACGAAAAACTGTTTTTT.

The chain uses TRBV10-3 and TRBJ1-3; D is undetermined. Germline-derived CDR1 and CDR2 are ENHRY and SYGVKD. The length of the CDR3 is 12 residues. CDR3 nucleotides: TGTGTGACCGCCGGCTCTGGAAACACCATATATTTT. It specifies CVTAGSGNTIYF.

The rearrangement joins TRBV2 to TRBJ2-5, with TRBD1 matching 8 bases. The CDR3 totals 14 residues. Per the germline V gene, CDR1 is SNHLY and CDR2 is FYNNEI. The ends lost 8 bases at V and 1 base at J; junction bases unmatched: 6. Here the CDR3 reads CASGGTGAQETQYF. The CDR3 DNA reads TGTGCCAGCGGGGGGACAGGAGCCCAAGAGACCCAGTACTTC.

This clone has just one count. The chain uses TRBV6-5 and TRBJ2-7; unclear D gene. The CDR3 length is 15 residues. The V and J ends lost 5 bases and 1 base respectively, with 15 bases between them. Germline-derived CDR1 and CDR2 are MNHEY and SVGAGI. CDR3 in DNA: TGTGCCAGCAGTATGGGTTCCGACTTTTCCTACGAGCAGTACTTC. It yields the protein CASSMGSDFSYEQYF.

The chain is built from TRBV5-1 and TRBJ2-5; the match to TRBD2 covers 12 bases. Germline V gene sequence: CDR1 SGHRS, CDR2 YFSETQ. Trimming took 4 bases from V and 4 from J; bases not matched to a gene: 5. The CDR3 covers 15 residues. The chain's CDR3 is CASSISGLAGETQYF. CDR3 bases: TGCGCCAGCAGCATTTCGGGACTAGCGGGAGAGACCCAGTACTTC.

The gene calls are TRBV4-3 and TRBJ1-3; D is undetermined. With 0 bases removed from V and 0 bases from J, the gap between germline ends came to 9 bases. Looked up from germline, CDR1 is LGHNA and CDR2 is YSLEER. The CDR3 runs to 16 residues. This chain's CDR3 is CASSQEVASSGNTIYF. The CDR3 bases are TGCGCCAGCAGCCAAGAAGTGGCCAGCTCTGGAAACACCATATATTTT.